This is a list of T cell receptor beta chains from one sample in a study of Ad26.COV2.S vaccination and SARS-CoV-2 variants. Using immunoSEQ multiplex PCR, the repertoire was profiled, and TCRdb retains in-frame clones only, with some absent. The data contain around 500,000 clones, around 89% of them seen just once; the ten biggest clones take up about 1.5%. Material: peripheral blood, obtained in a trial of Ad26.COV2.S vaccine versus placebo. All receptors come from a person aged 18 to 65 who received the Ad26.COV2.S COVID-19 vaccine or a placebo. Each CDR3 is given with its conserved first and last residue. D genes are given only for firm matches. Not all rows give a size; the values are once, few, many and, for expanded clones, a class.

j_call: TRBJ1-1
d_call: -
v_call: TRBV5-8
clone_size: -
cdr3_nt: TGTGCCAGCAGCCGGACCGTGAACACTGAAGCTTTCTTT
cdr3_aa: CASSRTVNTEAFF

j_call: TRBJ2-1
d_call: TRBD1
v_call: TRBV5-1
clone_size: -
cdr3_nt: TGCGCCAGCAGCCCCCGGGACAGGGACTATGAGCAGTTCTTC
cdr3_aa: CASSPRDRDYEQFF

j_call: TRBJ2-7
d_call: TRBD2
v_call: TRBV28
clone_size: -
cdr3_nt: TGTGCCAGCACCCAATGGACTAGCGGGCTCTACGAGCAGTACTTC
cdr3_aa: CASTQWTSGLYEQYF

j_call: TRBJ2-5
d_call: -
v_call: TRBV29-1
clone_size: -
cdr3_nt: TGCAGCGCCCCGGTCGGCAGGGTGGAGACCCAGTACTTC
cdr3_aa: CSAPVGRVETQYF

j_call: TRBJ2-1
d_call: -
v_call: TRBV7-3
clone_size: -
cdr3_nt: TGTGCCAGCAGCTTAGGCGGGGCTACCTACAATGAGCAGTTCTTC
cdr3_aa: CASSLGGATYNEQFF

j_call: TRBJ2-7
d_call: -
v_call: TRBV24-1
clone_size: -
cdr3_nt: TGTGCCACCAGTGACCCTGATGCAGGGGTCTACGAGCAGTACTTC
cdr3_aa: CATSDPDAGVYEQYF

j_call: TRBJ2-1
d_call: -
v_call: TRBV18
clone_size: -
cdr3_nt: TGTGCCAGCTCCCTCTCTGGAGGTTCCTACAATGAGCAGTTCTTC
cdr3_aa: CASSLSGGSYNEQFF

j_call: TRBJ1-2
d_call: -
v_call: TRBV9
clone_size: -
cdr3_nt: TGTGCCAGCAGCGGACAGGCGCCCCTGGGCTACACCTTC
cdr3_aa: CASSGQAPLGYTF

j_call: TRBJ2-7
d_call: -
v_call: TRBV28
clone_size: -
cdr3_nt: TGTGCCAGCCGGGGACCTAAACAGGGATACGAGCAGTACTTC
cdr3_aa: CASRGPKQGYEQYF

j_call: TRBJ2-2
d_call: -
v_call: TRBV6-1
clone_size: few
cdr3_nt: TGTGCCAGCAGTGCCAAGGCTCTCGCGGGAATGACCTCCGGGGAGCTGTTTTTT
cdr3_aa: CASSAKALAGMTSGELFF

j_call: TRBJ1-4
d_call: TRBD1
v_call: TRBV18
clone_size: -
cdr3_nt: TGTGCCAGCAAGGGACAGGGTAATGAAAAACTGTTTTTT
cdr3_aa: CASKGQGNEKLFF

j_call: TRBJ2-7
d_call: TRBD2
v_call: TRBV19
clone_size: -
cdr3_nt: TGTGCCAGTAGTATAAGGGGAGGGCCCTACGAGCAGTACTTC
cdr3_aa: CASSIRGGPYEQYF

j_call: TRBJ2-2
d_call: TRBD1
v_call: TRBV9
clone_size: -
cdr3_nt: TGTGCCAGCACCGGGACAGGGCAGGCCCCGGGGGAGCTGTTTTTT
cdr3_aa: CASTGTGQAPGELFF

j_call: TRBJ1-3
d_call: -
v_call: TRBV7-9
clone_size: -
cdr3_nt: TGTGCCAGCAGCTTGGACGCGTCGGGAAACACCATATATTTT
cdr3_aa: CASSLDASGNTIYF

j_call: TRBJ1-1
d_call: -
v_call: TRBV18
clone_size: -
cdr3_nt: TGTGCCAGCTCACCCAGCATGAGGAACACTGAAGCTTTCTTT
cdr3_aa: CASSPSMRNTEAFF

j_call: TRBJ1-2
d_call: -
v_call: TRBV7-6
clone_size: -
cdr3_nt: TGTGCCAGCAGCCCCCGGGAGGCTGGAGCTAACTATGGCTACACCTTC
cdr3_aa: CASSPREAGANYGYTF

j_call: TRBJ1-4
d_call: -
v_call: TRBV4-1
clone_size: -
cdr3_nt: TGCGCCAGCAGCCAAGTGAGGGGTGAAAAACTGTTTTTT
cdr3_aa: CASSQVRGEKLFF

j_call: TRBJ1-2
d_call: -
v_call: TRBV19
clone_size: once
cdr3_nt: TGTGCCAGTAGTATATACCGAGGAGGCTACACCTTC
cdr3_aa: CASSIYRGGYTF

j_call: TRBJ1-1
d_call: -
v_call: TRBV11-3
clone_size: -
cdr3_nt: TGTGCCAGCAGCTTAGACCACACTGAAGCTTTCTTT
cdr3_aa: CASSLDHTEAFF

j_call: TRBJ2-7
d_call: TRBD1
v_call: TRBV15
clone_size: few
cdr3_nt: TGTGCCACCAGCAAAGACAGGGGCCGGGAGCAGTACTTC
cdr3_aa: CATSKDRGREQYF

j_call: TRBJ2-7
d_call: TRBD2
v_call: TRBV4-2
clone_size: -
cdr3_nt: TGTGCCAGCAGCCAAACTAGCGTAGTAGCCTACGAGCAGTACTTC
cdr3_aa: CASSQTSVVAYEQYF

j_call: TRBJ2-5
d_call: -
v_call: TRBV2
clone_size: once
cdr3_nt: TGTGCCAGCAGTGAAGGTAGCGAGACCCAGTACTTC
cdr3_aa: CASSEGSETQYF

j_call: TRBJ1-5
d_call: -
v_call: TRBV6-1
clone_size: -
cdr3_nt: TGTGCCAGCAGTGAAGTGGCCAATCAGCCCCAGCATTTT
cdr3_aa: CASSEVANQPQHF

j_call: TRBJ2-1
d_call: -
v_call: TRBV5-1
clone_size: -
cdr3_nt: TGCGCCAGCAGCTTGGGGCAGGGTCTGAATGAGCAGTTCTTC
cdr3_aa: CASSLGQGLNEQFF

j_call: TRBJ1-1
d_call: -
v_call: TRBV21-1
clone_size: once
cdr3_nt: TGTGCCAGCAGCAAATTGGACACTGAAGCTTTCTTT
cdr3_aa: CASSKLDTEAFF

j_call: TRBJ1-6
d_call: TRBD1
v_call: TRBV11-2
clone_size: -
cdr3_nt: TGTGCCAGCAGCTCGAGCGGGGTTCAGGGGGACTTT
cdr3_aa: CASSSSGVQGDF

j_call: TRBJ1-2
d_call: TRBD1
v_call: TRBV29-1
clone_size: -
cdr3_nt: TGCAGCGTTGAGGGACAGGGTACCTATGGCTACACCTTC
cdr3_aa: CSVEGQGTYGYTF

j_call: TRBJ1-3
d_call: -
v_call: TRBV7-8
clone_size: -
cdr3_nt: TGTGCCAGCAGCCCAGGAACTGGAAACACCATATATTTT
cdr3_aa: CASSPGTGNTIYF

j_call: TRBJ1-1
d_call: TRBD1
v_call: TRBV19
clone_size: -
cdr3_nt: TGTGCCAGTATGGGACAGCTCATTCCAGGCACTGAAGCTTTCTTT
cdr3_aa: CASMGQLIPGTEAFF

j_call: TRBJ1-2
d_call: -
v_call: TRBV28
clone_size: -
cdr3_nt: TGTGCCAGCAGTTTCTATTCGGTGGTACCTGGCTACACCTTC
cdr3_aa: CASSFYSVVPGYTF

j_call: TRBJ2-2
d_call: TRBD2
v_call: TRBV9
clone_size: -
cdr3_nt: TGTGCCAGCAGCGTAGCTTCGGGGGGGAGACCCGGGGAGCTGTTTTTT
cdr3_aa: CASSVASGGRPGELFF

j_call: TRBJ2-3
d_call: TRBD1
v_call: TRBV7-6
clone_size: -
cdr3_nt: TGTGCCAGCAGCTTCGGGACAGGGGGCATTGCGGATACGCAGTATTTT
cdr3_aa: CASSFGTGGIADTQYF

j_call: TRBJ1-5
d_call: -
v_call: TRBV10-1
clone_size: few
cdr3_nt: TGCGCCAGCAGTGAGTCCGCGGGAATTAGCAATCAGCCCCAGCATTTT
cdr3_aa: CASSESAGISNQPQHF

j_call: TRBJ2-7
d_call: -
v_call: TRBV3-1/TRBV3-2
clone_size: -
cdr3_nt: TGTGCCAGCAGCCAAGGCCCAGGTAACGAGCAGTACTTC
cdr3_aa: CASSQGPGNEQYF

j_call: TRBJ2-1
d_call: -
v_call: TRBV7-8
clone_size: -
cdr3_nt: TGTGCCAGCAGCCCATTGGGGAGCCCTGCCTACAATGAGCAGTTCTTC
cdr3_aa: CASSPLGSPAYNEQFF

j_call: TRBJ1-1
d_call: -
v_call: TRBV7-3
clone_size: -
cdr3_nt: TGTGCCAGCAGCTCGTCTATGAACACTGAAGCTTTCTTT
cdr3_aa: CASSSSMNTEAFF

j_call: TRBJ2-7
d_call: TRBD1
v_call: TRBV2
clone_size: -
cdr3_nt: TGTGCCAGCAGGGCAGTCCGGGACAGGGGGCTCTACGAGCAGTACTTC
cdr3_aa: CASRAVRDRGLYEQYF

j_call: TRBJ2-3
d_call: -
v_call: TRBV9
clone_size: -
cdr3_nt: TGTGCCAGCAGCGTTGGAGGGGGGGCCTCAGATACGCAGTATTTT
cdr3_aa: CASSVGGGASDTQYF

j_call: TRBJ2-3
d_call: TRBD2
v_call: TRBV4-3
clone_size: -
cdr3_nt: TGCGCCAGCAGCCAAGGTACGGGGGGAGATACGCAGTATTTT
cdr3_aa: CASSQGTGGDTQYF

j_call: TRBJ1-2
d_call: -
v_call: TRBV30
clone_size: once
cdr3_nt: TGTGCCTGGAGTGTAGCCGGGAGTAGTGGCTACACCTTC
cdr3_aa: CAWSVAGSSGYTF

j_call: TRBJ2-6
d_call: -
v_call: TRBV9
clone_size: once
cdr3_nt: TGTGCCAGCAGCGTAGCCGCTAGTAGAGGGGCCAACGTCCTGACTTTC
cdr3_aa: CASSVAASRGANVLTF

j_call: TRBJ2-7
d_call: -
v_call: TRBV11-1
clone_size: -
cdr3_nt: TGTGCCAGCAGCTTACTCCAGGGAGCCTACGAGCAGTACTTC
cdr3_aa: CASSLLQGAYEQYF

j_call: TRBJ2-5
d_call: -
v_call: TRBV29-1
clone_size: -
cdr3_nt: TGCAGCGTTCTTTGGCGAGCGGGCCCCAAAGGGGAGACCCAGTACTTC
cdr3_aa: CSVLWRAGPKGETQYF

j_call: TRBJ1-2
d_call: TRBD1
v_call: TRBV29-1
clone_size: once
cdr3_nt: TGCAGCGTTTCGGGACAGGGGGTGAACTATGGCTACACCTTC
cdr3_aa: CSVSGQGVNYGYTF

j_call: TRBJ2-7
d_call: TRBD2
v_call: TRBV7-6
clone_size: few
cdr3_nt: TGTGCCAGCAGCCCGCCCCTGGCGGGAGGGCCTTACGAGCAGTACTTC
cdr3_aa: CASSPPLAGGPYEQYF

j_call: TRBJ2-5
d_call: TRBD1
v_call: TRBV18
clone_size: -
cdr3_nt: TGTGCCAGCTCACCGGGACAGGGGCAAGAGACCCAGTACTTC
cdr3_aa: CASSPGQGQETQYF

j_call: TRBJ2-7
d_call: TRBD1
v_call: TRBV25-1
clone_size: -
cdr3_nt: TGTGCCAGCAGTGGGGCTCCGGGACAGGGCTACGAGCAGTACTTC
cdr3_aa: CASSGAPGQGYEQYF

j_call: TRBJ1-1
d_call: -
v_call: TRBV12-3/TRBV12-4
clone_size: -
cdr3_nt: TGTGCCAGCAGCGTTCAGGGGCGCACTGAAGCTTTCTTT
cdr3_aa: CASSVQGRTEAFF